This T cell receptor (beta chain) was found in a study of blood T cell repertoires in COVID-19. Study-wide background: T cells, B-cell-depleted T cells, or PBMCs provided the cDNA or gDNA that served as material.

Clones were sequenced by immunoSEQ multiplex PCR, and TCRdb holds only the in-frame ones, with some missing. The sample carries around 140,000 clones, about four fifths recorded once. Trimming cost V 5 bases and J 1 base, with 9 bases left between them. This CDR3 has 13 residues. The chain carries TRBV12-3 or TRBV12-4 and TRBJ2-7; D might be TRBD2 (5 bases). The sample taken for sequencing was peripheral blood. This TCR came from a man aged 65 to 79 who had recovered from COVID-19. CDR3 nucleotide sequence: TGTGCCAGCAGTGTGGGAGCATCCTACGAGCAGTACTTC. Translated: CASSVGASYEQYF.